The source of this T cell receptor beta chain is a study of blood T cell repertoires in COVID-19. Study context: The study drew acute and convalescent COVID-19 samples from the United States, Italy and Spain. The cDNA or gDNA used as material had been derived from T cells, B-cell-depleted T cells, or PBMCs.

This clone was seen just once. The germline V gene has CDR1 SGHNT and CDR2 YENEEA. The CDR3 is 15 residues long. With V trimmed by 2 bases and J by 1 base, 2 bases remained unmatched. As originally analysed: Estimation of nucleated cell counts was performed using reference gene primer amplification. The table came from immunoSEQ multiplex PCR; TCRdb's copy has only in-frame clones and leaves some out. V, J and clone size were drawn from that table, and D and trimming were deduced from the DNA. Here the sample spans 250,000 to 300,000 clones, about 88% being singletons. The receptor comes from a man aged 18 to 29 with active or convalescent COVID-19. The sample was peripheral blood. The J gene is TRBJ2-5, the V gene TRBV11-3; 9 bases fit TRBD2. CDR3 DNA: TGTGCCAGCAGCTTAAGCGGGAGGTTCCAAGAGACCCAGTACTTC. Protein product: CASSLSGRFQETQYF.